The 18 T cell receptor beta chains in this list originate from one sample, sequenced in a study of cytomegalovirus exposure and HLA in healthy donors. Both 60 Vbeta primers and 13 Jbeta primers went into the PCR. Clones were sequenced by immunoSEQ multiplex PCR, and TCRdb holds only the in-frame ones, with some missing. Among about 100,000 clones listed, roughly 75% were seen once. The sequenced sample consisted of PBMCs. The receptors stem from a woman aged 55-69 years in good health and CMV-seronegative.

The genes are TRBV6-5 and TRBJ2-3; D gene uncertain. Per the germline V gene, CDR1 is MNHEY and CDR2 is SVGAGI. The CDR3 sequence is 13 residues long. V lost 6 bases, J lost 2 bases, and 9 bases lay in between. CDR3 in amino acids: CASRYQNTDTQYF. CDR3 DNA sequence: TGTGCCAGCAGATACCAAAACACAGATACGCAGTATTTT.

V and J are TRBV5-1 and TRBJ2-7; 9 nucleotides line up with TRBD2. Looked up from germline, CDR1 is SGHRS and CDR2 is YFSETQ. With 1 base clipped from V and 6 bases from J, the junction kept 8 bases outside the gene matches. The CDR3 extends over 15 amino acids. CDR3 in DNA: TGCGCCAGCAGCTTGCAGGGTGGCGGGAGGGGCGAGCAGTACTTC. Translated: CASSLQGGGRGEQYF.

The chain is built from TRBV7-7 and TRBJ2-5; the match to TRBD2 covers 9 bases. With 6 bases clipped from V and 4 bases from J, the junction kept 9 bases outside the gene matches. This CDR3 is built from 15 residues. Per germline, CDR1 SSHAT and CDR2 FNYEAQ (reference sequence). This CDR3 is CASRPGLAIGETQYF. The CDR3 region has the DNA TGTGCCAGCAGACCGGGACTAGCCATCGGAGAGACCCAGTACTTC.

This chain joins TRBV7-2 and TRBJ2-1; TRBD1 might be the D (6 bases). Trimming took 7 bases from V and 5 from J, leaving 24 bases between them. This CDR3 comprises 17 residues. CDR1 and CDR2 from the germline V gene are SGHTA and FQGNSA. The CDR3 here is CASINGSLGGVHNEQFF. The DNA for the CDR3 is TGTGCCAGCATCAACGGGTCCTTAGGGGGAGTTCACAATGAGCAGTTCTTC. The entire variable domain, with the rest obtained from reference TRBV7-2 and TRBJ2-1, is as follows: GAGVSQSPSNKVTEKGKDVELRCDPISGHTALYWYRQSLGQGLEFLIYFQGNSAPDKSGLPSDRFSAERTGGSVSTLTIQRTQQEDSAVYLCASINGSLGGVHNEQFFGPGTRLTVL.

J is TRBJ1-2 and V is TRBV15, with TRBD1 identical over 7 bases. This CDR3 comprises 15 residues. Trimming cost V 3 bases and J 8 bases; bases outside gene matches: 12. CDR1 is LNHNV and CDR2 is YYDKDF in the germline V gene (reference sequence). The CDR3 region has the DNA TGTGCCACCAGCAGTGAAAACAGGGGTGTAAGGGGCTACACCTTC. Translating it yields CATSSENRGVRGYTF. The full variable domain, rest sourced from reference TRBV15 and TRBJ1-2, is DAMVIQNPRYQVTQFGKPVTLSCSQTLNHNVMYWYQQKSSQAPKLLFHYYDKDFNNEADTPDNFQSRRPNTSFCFLDIRSPGLGDTAMYLCATSSENRGVRGYTFGSGTRLTVV.

This CDR3 reads CASSVGEGTYEQYF. The DNA of the CDR3 is TGTGCCAGCAGCGTAGGGGAGGGGACCTACGAGCAGTACTTC. The gene calls are TRBV9 and TRBJ2-7; 7 bases map to TRBD2. The CDR3 has 14 amino acids. V was clipped by 0 bases and J by 2 bases; unmatched bases: 2. Germline CDR1 SGDLS, CDR2 YYNGEE.

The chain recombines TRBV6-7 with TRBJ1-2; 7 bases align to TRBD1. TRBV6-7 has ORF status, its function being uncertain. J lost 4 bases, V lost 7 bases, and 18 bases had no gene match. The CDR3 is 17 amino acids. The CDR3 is CASTPGGQSFFFYGYTF. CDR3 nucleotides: TGTGCCAGCACCCCAGGGGGACAGTCGTTCTTCTTCTATGGCTACACCTTC.

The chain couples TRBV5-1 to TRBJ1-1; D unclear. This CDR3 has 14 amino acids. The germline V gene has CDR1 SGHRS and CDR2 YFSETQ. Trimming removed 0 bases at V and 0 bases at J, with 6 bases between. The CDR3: CASSLGHLNTEAFF. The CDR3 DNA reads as TGCGCCAGCAGCTTGGGACACCTGAACACTGAAGCTTTCTTT.

The CDR3 region is CASSTGWETQYF. The CDR3 bases are TGTGCCAGCAGCACAGGGTGGGAGACCCAGTACTTC. The chain carries TRBV7-9 and TRBJ2-5; TRBD1 might be the D (6 bases). The V end was cut by 5 bases, the J end by 5 bases, with 9 bases between. The germline CDR1 and CDR2 sequences are SEHNR and FQNEAQ (reference sequence). CDR3 length: 12 residues.

CDR3 protein: CASITGGAGTGELFF. The CDR3 DNA sequence: TGTGCCAGCATTACAGGGGGCGCGGGCACCGGGGAGCTGTTTTTT. This chain connects TRBV28 to TRBJ2-2; TRBD1 agrees at 9 bases. The germline gives CDR1 MDHEN, CDR2 SYDVKM. Losses at the gene ends were 7 bases for V and 4 bases for J; bases not matched to a gene: 7. The CDR3 runs 15 residues.

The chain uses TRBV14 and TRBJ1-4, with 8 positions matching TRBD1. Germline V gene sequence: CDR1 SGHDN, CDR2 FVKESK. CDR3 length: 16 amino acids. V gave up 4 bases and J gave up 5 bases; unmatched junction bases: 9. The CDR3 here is CASSPYPGQENEKLFF. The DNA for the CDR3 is TGTGCCAGCAGCCCCTACCCGGGACAGGAAAATGAAAAACTGTTTTTT.

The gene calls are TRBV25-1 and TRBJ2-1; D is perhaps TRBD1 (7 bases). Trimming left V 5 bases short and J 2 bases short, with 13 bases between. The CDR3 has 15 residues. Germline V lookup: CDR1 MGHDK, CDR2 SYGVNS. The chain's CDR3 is CASSFTGEAYNEQFF. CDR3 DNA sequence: TGTGCCAGCAGTTTTACAGGGGAGGCCTACAATGAGCAGTTCTTC.

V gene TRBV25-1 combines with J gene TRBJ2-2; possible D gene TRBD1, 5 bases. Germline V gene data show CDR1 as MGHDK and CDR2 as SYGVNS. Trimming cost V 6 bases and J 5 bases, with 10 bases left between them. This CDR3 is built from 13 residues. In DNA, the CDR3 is TGTGCCAGCAGCTCAGGGTTTACCGGGGAGCTGTTTTTT. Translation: CASSSGFTGELFF.

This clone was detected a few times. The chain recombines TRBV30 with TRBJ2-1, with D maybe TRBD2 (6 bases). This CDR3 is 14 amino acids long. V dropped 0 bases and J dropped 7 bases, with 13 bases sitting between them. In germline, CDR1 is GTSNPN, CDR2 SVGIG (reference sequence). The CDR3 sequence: CAWSVGGTRNEQFF. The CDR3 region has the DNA TGTGCCTGGAGTGTGGGCGGGACTCGTAATGAGCAGTTCTTC.

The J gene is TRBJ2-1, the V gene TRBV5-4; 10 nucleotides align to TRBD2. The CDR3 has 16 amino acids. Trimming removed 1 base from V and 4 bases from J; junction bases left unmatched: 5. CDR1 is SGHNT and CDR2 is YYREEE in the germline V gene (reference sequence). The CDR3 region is CASSLTTSGLYNEQFF. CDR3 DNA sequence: TGTGCCAGCAGCTTGACGACTAGCGGGCTGTACAATGAGCAGTTCTTC.

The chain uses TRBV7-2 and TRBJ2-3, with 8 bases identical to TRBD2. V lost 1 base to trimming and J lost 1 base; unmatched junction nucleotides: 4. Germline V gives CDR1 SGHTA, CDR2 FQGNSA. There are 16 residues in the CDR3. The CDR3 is CASSLVAGGRTDTQYF. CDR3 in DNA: TGTGCCAGCAGCTTAGTGGCGGGGGGCCGCACAGATACGCAGTATTTT.

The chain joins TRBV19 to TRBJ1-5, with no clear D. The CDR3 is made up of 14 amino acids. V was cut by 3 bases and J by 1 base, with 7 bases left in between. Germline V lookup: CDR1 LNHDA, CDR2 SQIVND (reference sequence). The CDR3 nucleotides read TGTGCCAGTAGTATTCAGAACAGCAATCAGCCCCAGCATTTT. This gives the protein CASSIQNSNQPQHF.

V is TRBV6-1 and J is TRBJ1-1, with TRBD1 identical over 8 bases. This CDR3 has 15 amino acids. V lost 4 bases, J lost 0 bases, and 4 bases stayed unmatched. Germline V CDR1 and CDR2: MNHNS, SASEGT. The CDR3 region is CASSARTGMNTEAFF. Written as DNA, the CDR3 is TGTGCCAGCAGTGCCCGGACAGGGATGAACACTGAAGCTTTCTTT.